The rows below give T cell receptor beta chains drawn from one sample of a study of OX40 agonist ivuxolimab in advanced cancers. Using immunoSEQ multiplex PCR, the repertoire was profiled, and TCRdb retains in-frame clones only, with some absent. This sample has roughly 30,000 clones, with 92% found just once. The sequences come from CD4+ or CD8+ T cells sorted from blood, collected in a trial of the OX40 agonist ivuxolimab. These receptors were taken from an adult with an advanced solid tumor such as melanoma, head and neck, liver or kidney cancer. Both conserved end residues are part of each CDR3. Size is omitted from some rows. Given values are once, few, many or a class for expanded clones.

abundance,v_gene,j_gene,CDR3aa
NA,TRBV7-6,TRBJ2-7,CASSLGYRESHEQYF
NA,TRBV9,TRBJ2-5,CASSETALIQETQYF
NA,TRBV4-1,TRBJ1-1,CASSSLGGSTEAFF
NA,TRBV2,TRBJ2-5,CASRVTSGGDRETQYF
NA,TRBV27,TRBJ2-3,CASSLLGGADTQYF
NA,TRBV5-1,TRBJ2-3,CASSQGLGTDTQYF
few,TRBV6-4,TRBJ2-2,CATSGQDTGELFF
medium-sized,TRBV6-6,TRBJ2-1,CASSYVAGGPGEQFF
NA,TRBV9,TRBJ1-2,CASSVIPSMAGAGYGYTF
few,TRBV27,TRBJ2-7,CASSTTGNHEQYF
NA,TRBV7-3,TRBJ2-2,CASGPSGENTGELFF
NA,TRBV20-1,TRBJ2-7,CSASLEYEQYF
NA,TRBV13,TRBJ2-1,CASSLGGVMDEQFF
few,TRBV5-1,TRBJ1-1,CASSYTGLLNTEAFF
NA,TRBV19,TRBJ2-1,CASNSRNYNEQFF
NA,TRBV27,TRBJ2-3,CASSTSGRVGERDTQYF
once,TRBV9,TRBJ1-1,CASSVEGGLAEAFF
NA,TRBV6-5,TRBJ1-1,CASSYNPRMAFF
NA,TRBV11-1,TRBJ2-7,CASSPRDRGDYEQYF
NA,TRBV9,TRBJ1-2,CASSVGEGDRFNYGYTF
NA,TRBV19,TRBJ1-5,CASSPTEYSNQPQHF
NA,TRBV6-4,TRBJ2-1,CASRALAGGSNEQFF
NA,TRBV6-5,TRBJ1-1,CASSYGGLNTEAFF
NA,TRBV5-1,TRBJ2-1,CASSLRVTGETYNEQFF
NA,TRBV7-9,TRBJ2-3,CASSLGGLEVDTQYF
NA,TRBV6-5,TRBJ1-2,CASSQNRQGWYGYTF
NA,TRBV21-1,TRBJ2-7,CAKYSYEQYF
NA,TRBV4-1,TRBJ2-7,CASSQERSLSYEQYF
NA,TRBV7-2,TRBJ1-1,CASTQGYRTEAFF
NA,TRBV27,TRBJ1-1,CASSWTPDTEAFF
once,TRBV7-8,TRBJ2-7,CASSQTDRGYEQYF
NA,TRBV7-9,TRBJ2-2,CASSQRPQNTGELFF
NA,TRBV11-2,TRBJ2-2,CASSLDGGAATGELFF
NA,TRBV7-9,TRBJ2-1,CASSLVGLAGFHEQFF
few,TRBV10-2,TRBJ2-3,CASTFDLTDTQYF
NA,TRBV18,TRBJ2-5,CASSPETGDPETQYF
NA,TRBV27,TRBJ2-7,CASSYAGSYEQYF
NA,TRBV7-6,TRBJ2-1,CASSLEVLDEQFF
NA,TRBV4-1,TRBJ2-2,CASMGQGRTGELFF
NA,TRBV5-6,TRBJ1-5,CASSIQGINQPQHF
NA,TRBV6-5,TRBJ2-7,CASSSRDSSYEQYF
NA,TRBV4-1,TRBJ2-2,CASRGTVTGELFF
NA,TRBV5-6,TRBJ2-7,CASSLRHNEQYF